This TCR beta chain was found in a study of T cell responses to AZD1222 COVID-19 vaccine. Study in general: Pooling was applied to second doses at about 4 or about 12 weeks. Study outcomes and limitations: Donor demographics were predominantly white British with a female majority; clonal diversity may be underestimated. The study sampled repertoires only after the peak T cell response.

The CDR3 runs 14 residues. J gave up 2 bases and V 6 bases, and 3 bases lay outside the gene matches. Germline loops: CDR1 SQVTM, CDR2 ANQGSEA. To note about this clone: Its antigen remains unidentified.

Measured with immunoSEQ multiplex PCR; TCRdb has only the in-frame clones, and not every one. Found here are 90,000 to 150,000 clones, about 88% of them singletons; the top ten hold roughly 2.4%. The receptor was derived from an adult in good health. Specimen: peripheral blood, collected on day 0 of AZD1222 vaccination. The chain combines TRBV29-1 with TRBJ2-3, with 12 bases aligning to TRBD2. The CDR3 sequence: CSVGLAGTTDTQYF. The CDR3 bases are TGCAGCGTCGGACTAGCGGGGACCACAGATACGCAGTATTTT.